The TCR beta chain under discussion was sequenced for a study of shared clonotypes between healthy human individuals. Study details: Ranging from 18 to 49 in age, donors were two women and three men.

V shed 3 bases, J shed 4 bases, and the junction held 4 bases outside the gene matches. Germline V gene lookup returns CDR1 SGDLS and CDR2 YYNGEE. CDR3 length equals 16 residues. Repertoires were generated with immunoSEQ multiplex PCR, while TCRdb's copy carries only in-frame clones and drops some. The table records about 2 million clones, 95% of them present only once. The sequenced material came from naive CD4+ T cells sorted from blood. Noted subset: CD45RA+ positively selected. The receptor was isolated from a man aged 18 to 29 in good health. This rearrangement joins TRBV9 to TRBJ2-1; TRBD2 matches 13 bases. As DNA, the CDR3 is TGTGCCAGCAGCGCGACTAGCGGGAGGTTTTACAATGAGCAGTTCTTC. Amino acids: CASSATSGRFYNEQFF.